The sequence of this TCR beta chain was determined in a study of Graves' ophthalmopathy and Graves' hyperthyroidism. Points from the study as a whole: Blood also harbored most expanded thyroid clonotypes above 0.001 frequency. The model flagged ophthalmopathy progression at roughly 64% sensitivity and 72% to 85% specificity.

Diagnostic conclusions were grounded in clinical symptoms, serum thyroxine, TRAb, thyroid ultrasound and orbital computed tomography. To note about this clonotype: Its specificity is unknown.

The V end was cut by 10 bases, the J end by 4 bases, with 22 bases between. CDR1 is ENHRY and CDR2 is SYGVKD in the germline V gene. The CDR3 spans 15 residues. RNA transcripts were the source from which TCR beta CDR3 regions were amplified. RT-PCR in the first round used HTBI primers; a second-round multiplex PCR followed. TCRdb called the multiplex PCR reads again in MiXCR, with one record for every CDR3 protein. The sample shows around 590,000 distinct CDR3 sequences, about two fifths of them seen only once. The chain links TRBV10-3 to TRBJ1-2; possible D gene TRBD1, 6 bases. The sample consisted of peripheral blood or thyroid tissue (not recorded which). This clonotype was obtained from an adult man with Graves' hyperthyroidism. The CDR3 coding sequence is TGTGCCAGCAGCCGAGGGGGGGGCAGGGTCTATGGCTACACCTTC. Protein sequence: CASSRGGGRVYGYTF.